This T cell receptor beta chain came from a study of OX40 agonist ivuxolimab in advanced cancers. Sequencing used immunoSEQ multiplex PCR; TCRdb keeps in-frame clones, though not all of them. Here the sample spans tens of thousands of clones, about 92% being singletons. CDR1 MNHEY and CDR2 SMNVEV come from the germline V gene (reference sequence). The CDR3 length is 17 residues. Trimming removed 0 bases at V and 6 bases at J, with 17 bases between. Whole-study results and caveats: Low normalized clonal expansion also occurred in some nonresponding patients.

As concerns this clone: The antigen is not known.

The input for sequencing was CD4+ or CD8+ T cells sorted from blood, taken in a trial of the OX40 agonist ivuxolimab. The sequence derives from an adult with an advanced solid tumor such as melanoma, head and neck, liver or kidney cancer. The rearrangement uses TRBV27 and TRBJ2-2; D may be TRBD1 or TRBD2 (6 bases each). CDR3 sequence reads: CASSLSGVGGAAGELFF. In nucleotides, the CDR3 is TGTGCCAGCAGTTTATCCGGGGTGGGGGGCGCCGCCGGGGAGCTGTTTTTT.